One sample yielded the 5 T cell receptor beta chains listed below, sequenced in a study of blood T cell repertoires in COVID-19. The data were produced by immunoSEQ multiplex PCR, yet TCRdb's version contains in-frame clones alone and is incomplete. The sample holds 150,000 to 200,000 clones; about three quarters are singletons and the top ten take 2.5% to 3.5%. Material: peripheral blood. Receptors were obtained from a woman at least 80 years old with active or convalescent COVID-19.

A few counts support this clone. The V call is TRBV7-2, the J call TRBJ1-4, with D tentatively TRBD1 (6 bases). The V gene lost 2 bases and the J gene lost 7 bases, with 11 bases spanning the gap. This CDR3 region has 14 residues. The V gene's germline CDR1 is SGHTA and CDR2 FQGNSA. The chain's CDR3 is CASSLRGIGEKLFF. CDR3 in DNA: TGTGCCAGCAGCTTAAGGGGGATTGGTGAAAAACTGTTTTTT.

This clone occurred once. V is TRBV19 and J is TRBJ1-1; weak D call: TRBD1 (6 bases). This CDR3 spans 13 amino acids. Germline assignment: CDR1 LNHDA and CDR2 SQIVND (reference sequence). The V and J ends lost 8 bases and 3 bases respectively, with 13 bases between them. The CDR3, as DNA: TGTGCCAGTTGGGGAAACAGGGACACTGAAGCTTTCTTT. It is translated as CASWGNRDTEAFF.

The chain combines TRBV5-1 with TRBJ1-1, with D tentatively TRBD1 (5 bases). Trimming removed 4 bases from V and 1 base from J, with 8 bases in between. Germline V gene lookup returns CDR1 SGHRS and CDR2 YFSETQ. The CDR3 is 13 residues long. The CDR3 coding sequence is TGCGCCAGCAGCGTCGACAGGAACACTGAAGCTTTCTTT. It encodes CASSVDRNTEAFF. The variable domain in full, completed from reference TRBV5-1 and TRBJ1-1, reads KAGVTQTPRYLIKTRGQQVTLSCSPISGHRSVSWYQQTPGQGLQFLFEYFSETQRNKGNFPGRFSGRQFSNSRSEMNVSTLELGDSALYLCASSVDRNTEAFFGQGTRLTVV.

The rearrangement joins TRBV7-8 to TRBJ2-7; D unclear. V was shortened by 1 base and J by 0 bases, with 7 bases between the two germline ends. The length of the CDR3 is 14 residues. The germline CDR1 and CDR2 sequences are SGHVS and FQNEAQ. The DNA of the CDR3 is TGTGCCAGCAGCTTAGTTCCAGACTCCTACGAGCAGTACTTC. Protein sequence: CASSLVPDSYEQYF.

V usage is TRBV4-3 and J usage is TRBJ2-6, with 7 positions matching TRBD1. Trimming at V came to 1 base and at J to 2 bases, leaving 5 bases not matched to a gene. From germline, CDR1 is LGHNA and CDR2 YSLEER. There are 17 residues in the CDR3. CDR3 DNA: TGCGCCAGCAGCCAAGGTGACAGGGAAGCTGGGGCCAACGTCCTGACTTTC. It encodes CASSQGDREAGANVLTF.